Shown below are 21 T cell receptor beta chains from a single sample sequenced in a study of T cell responses to AZD1222 COVID-19 vaccine. Data came from immunoSEQ multiplex PCR; TCRdb stores just in-frame clones and leaves some out. Of approximately 75,000 clones listed, roughly 90% are singletons. The source was peripheral blood, collected 28 days after the second AZD1222 dose. The receptors derive from an adult who received the AZD1222 COVID-19 vaccine.

This chain links TRBV7-2 with TRBJ2-7; maybe TRBD2 (6 bases). The CDR3 is made up of 15 amino acids. Germline V gene data show CDR1 as SGHTA and CDR2 as FQGNSA. Trimming took off 1 base at V and 0 bases at J, with 10 bases between the two ends. The CDR3 DNA is TGTGCCAGCAGCTTAGTTGGAGGGAGCTCCTACGAGCAGTACTTC. Translation: CASSLVGGSSYEQYF.

The V call is TRBV14, the J call TRBJ2-5; D gene unclear. CDR3 size: 14 residues. CDR1 and CDR2 (germline): SGHDN, FVKESK. Trimming stripped 3 bases from V and 0 bases from J, with 8 bases between. The CDR3 reads CASSQNSDQETQYF. CDR3 sequence (DNA): TGTGCCAGCAGCCAGAACAGCGACCAAGAGACCCAGTACTTC.

The chain combines TRBV7-3 with TRBJ1-6, with a possible D match to TRBD1 (5 bases). CDR1 is SGHTA, CDR2 FQGTGA, per germline. The CDR3 consists of 16 residues. Trimming shortened V by 5 bases and J by 7 bases, and 18 bases separated the two germline ends. The CDR3 sequence: CASSRGRGPMNSPLHF. As DNA, the CDR3 is TGTGCCAGCAGCCGGGGCCGGGGCCCAATGAATTCACCCCTCCACTTT.

This clone was detected only once. V and J are TRBV15 and TRBJ2-5, with 7 bases that match TRBD1. V shed 3 bases, J shed 3 bases, and the junction held 10 bases outside the gene matches. CDR1 is LNHNV, CDR2 YYDKDF, per germline (reference sequence). The CDR3 extends over 16 amino acids. This CDR3 is CATSRIRDSGKETQYF. In nucleotides, the CDR3 is TGTGCCACCAGCAGGATCCGGGACAGTGGGAAAGAGACCCAGTACTTC.

The V gene is TRBV24-1, the J gene TRBJ2-7; TRBD1 agrees at 7 bases. The ends lost 5 bases at V and 6 bases at J; junction bases unmatched: 0. This CDR3 has 11 residues. Germline CDR1 KGHDR, CDR2 SFDVKD. CDR3 amino acids: CATSAGGEQYF. DNA for the CDR3: TGTGCCACCAGTGCAGGGGGCGAGCAGTACTTC.

The genes are TRBV7-2 and TRBJ1-6; no clear D gene. Trimming removed 5 bases from V and 6 bases from J, with 14 bases in between. In germline, CDR1 is SGHTA, CDR2 FQGNSA. The CDR3 sequence is 15 residues long. The CDR3 loop is CASSQPRAGNSPLHF. DNA for the CDR3: TGTGCCAGCAGCCAACCGCGCGCGGGTAATTCACCCCTCCACTTT.

The gene calls are TRBV24-1 and TRBJ1-2; TRBD1 might be the D (5 bases). Germline V gene data show CDR1 as KGHDR and CDR2 as SFDVKD. This CDR3 spans 13 amino acids. Trimming took off 4 bases at V and 7 bases at J, with 12 bases between the two ends. In nucleotides, the CDR3 is TGTGCCACCAGTGAGTTGTCAGGGAGTGGCTACACCTTC. Translating it yields CATSELSGSGYTF.

This chain links TRBV28 with TRBJ1-6, with 8 positions matching TRBD1. The length of the CDR3 is 17 residues. J lost 0 bases, V lost 3 bases, and 4 bases had no gene match. Germline V gene lookup returns CDR1 MDHEN and CDR2 SYDVKM. The CDR3: CASSFQGASSYNSPLHF. The CDR3 coding sequence is TGTGCCAGCAGTTTTCAGGGGGCGAGCTCCTATAATTCACCCCTCCACTTT. Drawing the rest from reference TRBV28 and TRBJ1-6, the complete variable domain is DVKVTQSSRYLVKRTGEKVFLECVQDMDHENMFWYRQDPGLGLRLIYFSYDVKMKEKGDIPEGYSVSREKKERFSLILESASTNQTSMYLCASSFQGASSYNSPLHFGNGTRLTVT.

CDR3 loop: CASSQDYNPYEQYF. DNA of the CDR3: TGCGCCAGCAGCCAAGACTACAACCCCTACGAGCAGTACTTC. The chain is built from TRBV4-3 and TRBJ2-7; D remains ambiguous. Trimming removed 0 bases at V and 2 bases at J, with 8 bases between. This CDR3 contains 14 residues. Germline assignment: CDR1 LGHNA and CDR2 YSLEER.

This chain connects TRBV28 to TRBJ1-2; D is perhaps TRBD1 (6 bases). The CDR3 is made up of 16 amino acids. Trimming stripped 7 bases from V and 8 bases from J, with 26 bases between. The germline V gene has CDR1 MDHEN and CDR2 SYDVKM. CDR3: CASTLGTWGGAGGYTF. DNA for the CDR3: TGTGCCAGCACCCTGGGGACATGGGGGGGCGCCGGGGGCTACACCTTC.

The rearrangement joins TRBV7-9 to TRBJ2-7, with a weak D call TRBD1 (5 bases). This CDR3 region has 15 residues. V shed 5 bases and J shed 1 base, with 15 bases lying between them. Germline assignment: CDR1 SEHNR and CDR2 FQNEAQ (reference sequence). CDR3 sequence reads: CASSLLGDKSYEQYF. The CDR3 DNA sequence: TGTGCCAGCAGCCTCCTAGGGGATAAGTCCTACGAGCAGTACTTC.

This chain uses TRBV6-5 with TRBJ1-6, with TRBD1 as a possible D gene (5 bases). Germline CDR1 and CDR2: MNHEY and SVGAGI. V lost 2 bases and J 5 bases, leaving 7 bases between the germline ends. The CDR3 extends over 14 amino acids. The DNA for the CDR3 is TGTGCCAGCAGTTACGGGGGGGATAATTCACCCCTCCACTTT. This encodes CASSYGGDNSPLHF.

V usage is TRBV28 and J usage is TRBJ1-2; 7 bases match TRBD1. This CDR3 region has 10 residues. The V segment lost 11 bases and the J segment 8 bases; nucleotides outside the gene matches: 5. Germline loops: CDR1 MDHEN, CDR2 SYDVKM. CDR3: CAVQGFGYTF. The DNA for the CDR3 is TGTGCCGTACAGGGGTTCGGCTACACCTTC.

This clone came up once. The rearrangement joins TRBV18 to TRBJ1-5; TRBD1 agrees at 8 bases. Germline V gene lookup returns CDR1 KGHSH and CDR2 LQKENI. V dropped 4 bases and J dropped 3; count of bases not matched to a gene: 2. The CDR3 sequence is 14 residues long. The CDR3 nucleotides are TGTGCCAGCTCACTGGGACAGGACAATCAGCCCCAGCATTTT. Protein product: CASSLGQDNQPQHF.

The chain employs TRBV4-3 and TRBJ1-6, with D hard to call. CDR3 length: 17 amino acids. V dropped 0 bases and J dropped 7 bases, with 16 bases sitting between them. Germline values: CDR1 LGHNA, CDR2 YSLEER. This chain's CDR3 is CASSQEGRVLRNSPLHF. CDR3 bases: TGCGCCAGCAGCCAAGAAGGAAGGGTTCTGCGGAATTCACCCCTCCACTTT.

This chain uses TRBV6-5 with TRBJ2-1; D gene ambiguous. The CDR3 is 14 amino acids. V lost 5 bases and J 5 bases, leaving 13 bases between the germline ends. Germline CDR1 reads MNHEY; CDR2 reads SVGAGI. Here the CDR3 DNA reads TGTGCCAGCAGTCCCCGGACGGTACACAATGAGCAGTTCTTC. Protein sequence: CASSPRTVHNEQFF.

The sample holds one count of this clone. CDR3 sequence reads: CASSFAGNTEAFF. Written as DNA, the CDR3 is TGTGCCAGCAGCTTCGCCGGGAACACTGAAGCTTTCTTT. This rearrangement joins TRBV7-3 to TRBJ1-1; D is ambiguous. The V end lost 3 bases, the J end lost 1 base, and 6 bases lay between the germline ends. Germline CDR1 is SGHTA and CDR2 is FQGTGA. The CDR3 contains 13 residues.

V usage is TRBV11-1 and J usage is TRBJ1-2; D unresolved. The germline V and J ends were trimmed by 5 bases and 2 bases, with 9 bases remaining between them. The V gene's germline CDR1 is SGHAT and CDR2 FQDESV (reference sequence). The CDR3 totals 13 residues. The CDR3 region is CASSEQQNYGYTF. In DNA form, the CDR3 reads TGTGCCAGCAGCGAACAGCAAAACTATGGCTACACCTTC.

This sequence joins TRBV7-2 and TRBJ2-7; TRBD2 agrees at 8 bases. Germline V CDR1 and CDR2: SGHTA, FQGNSA. V shed 5 bases and J 4 bases; nucleotides not matched to a gene: 13. This CDR3 is 16 amino acids long. Here the CDR3 reads CASSTIPGLEPYEQYF. The CDR3 nucleotides are TGTGCCAGCAGCACCATACCGGGACTAGAGCCGTACGAGCAGTACTTC.

This clone appeared a few times. The chain joins TRBV29-1 to TRBJ1-1, with D unresolved. The V and J ends lost 4 bases and 1 base respectively, with 7 bases between them. The CDR3 sequence is 12 residues long. Germline V lookup: CDR1 SQVTM, CDR2 ANQGSEA. The DNA of the CDR3 is TGCAGCGTTGTAGGTTCGAACACTGAAGCTTTCTTT. The encoded protein is CSVVGSNTEAFF.

The rearrangement joins TRBV2 to TRBJ2-7, with D possibly being TRBD2 (5 bases). The ends were cut back, 6 bases at V and 2 bases at J, with 8 bases in the middle. This CDR3 contains 12 residues. Germline V gene sequence: CDR1 SNHLY, CDR2 FYNNEI. The CDR3 region has the DNA TGTGCCAGCAGGAGGGAGACCTACGAGCAGTACTTC. This sequence encodes CASRRETYEQYF.